The 26 T cell receptor beta chains below come from one sample, sequenced in a study of blood T cell repertoires in COVID-19. Here immunoSEQ multiplex PCR was the method, and the copy in TCRdb shows in-frame clones only, minus some. The sample records under 200,000 clones, roughly nine tenths being singletons. Sequencing was carried out using peripheral blood. Receptor source: a man aged 65 to 85 with acute or convalescent COVID-19.

This rearrangement joins TRBV5-1 to TRBJ1-2; no definite D call. There are 16 residues in the CDR3. Germline V CDR1 and CDR2: SGHRS, YFSETQ. V was clipped by 0 bases and J by 0 bases, with 12 bases between them. This CDR3 reads CASSLDMRNSNYGYTF. CDR3 bases: TGCGCCAGCAGCTTGGATATGAGGAATTCTAACTATGGCTACACCTTC.

The table lists this clone with a count of one. V is TRBV30 and J is TRBJ1-2; 12 bases are shared with TRBD1. After removal of 2 bases from V and 8 bases from J, the junction contained 3 bases not matched to a gene. Germline V gene data show CDR1 as GTSNPN and CDR2 as SVGIG (reference sequence). CDR3 length equals 13 residues. This CDR3 is CAWSPGQGAGYTF. The CDR3 bases are TGTGCCTGGAGTCCGGGACAGGGGGCGGGCTACACCTTC.

The CDR3 region has the DNA TGCGCCAGCAGCCAAGAATCACTGGCGGGAGGGGCCTACGAGCAGTACTTC. It yields the protein CASSQESLAGGAYEQYF. The chain combines TRBV4-1 with TRBJ2-7; 9 positions match TRBD2. Germline V gene lookup returns CDR1 MGHRA and CDR2 YSYEKL. The CDR3 spans 17 residues. The V segment lost 0 bases and the J segment 2 bases; nucleotides outside the gene matches: 8.

The rearrangement uses TRBV9 and TRBJ2-7, with TRBD1 matching over 11 bases. The trim removed 6 bases at V and 7 bases at J, leaving 6 bases unmatched. The germline CDR1 and CDR2 sequences are SGDLS and YYNGEE. The CDR3 contains 13 residues. The CDR3 DNA is TGTGCCAGCACCCCCCGGGACAGGGGGGAGCAGTACTTC. Its protein is CASTPRDRGEQYF.

The chain is built from TRBV2 and TRBJ2-3, with D maybe TRBD2 (5 bases). The V gene lost 7 bases and the J gene lost 3 bases, with 14 bases spanning the gap. Germline V lookup: CDR1 SNHLY, CDR2 FYNNEI. There are 14 residues in the CDR3. CDR3 amino acids: CASTWRYITDTQYF. DNA for the CDR3: TGTGCCAGCACGTGGAGGTACATTACAGATACGCAGTATTTT.

In regard to this clone: The germline gene is not matched at one end of the junction; a read error may be the cause. The rearrangement joins TRBV19 to TRBJ2-7; D possibly corresponds to TRBD2 (5 bases). This CDR3 has 16 residues. The germline CDR1 and CDR2 sequences are LNHDA and SQIVND (reference sequence). CDR3 amino acids: CASSFSGVNVAYEQHF. The CDR3 DNA reads as TGTGCCAGTTCCTTCTCCGGGGTAAACGTTGCATACGAGCAGCACTTC. Combining the CDR3 with reference TRBV19 and TRBJ2-7 gives the whole variable domain DGGITQSPKYLFRKEGQNVTLSCEQNLNHDAMYWYRQDPGQGLRLIYYSQIVNDFQKGDIAEGYSVSREKKESFPLTVTSAQKNPTAFYLCASSFSGVNVAYEQHFGPGTRLTVT.

The V call is TRBV7-3, the J call TRBJ1-2, with D possibly being TRBD1 (6 bases). Trimming shortened V by 2 bases and J by 8 bases, and 18 bases separated the two germline ends. This CDR3 has 15 residues. Germline loops: CDR1 SGHTA, CDR2 FQGTGA. The CDR3, as DNA: TGTGCCAGCAGCTTAGCGCCCGGACAGCCACGAGGCTACACCTTC. This translates into CASSLAPGQPRGYTF.

The chain couples TRBV5-8 to TRBJ1-2; D not resolved. Germline V gives CDR1 SGHTS, CDR2 YDEGEE. V dropped 6 bases and J dropped 3 bases, with 12 bases sitting between them. The CDR3 contains 13 residues. Here the CDR3 DNA reads TGTGCCAGCAACCTCCGGGGTCACTATGGCTACACCTTC. This translates into CASNLRGHYGYTF.

The chain joins TRBV28 to TRBJ2-5; 10 nucleotides agree with TRBD1. The CDR3 is made up of 15 amino acids. V lost 3 bases and J lost 6; bases outside the gene matches: 7. Germline CDR1 reads MDHEN; CDR2 reads SYDVKM. CDR3 region: CASSLGGQGIKTQYF. The CDR3 nucleotides read TGTGCCAGCAGTTTGGGGGGACAGGGGATAAAGACCCAGTACTTC.

This clone has only a few counts. V and J are TRBV10-3 and TRBJ1-2, with TRBD1 as a possible D gene (5 bases). The CDR3 has 15 amino acids. Germline CDR1 ENHRY, CDR2 SYGVKD. The V end was cut by 0 bases, the J end by 7 bases, with 15 bases between. CDR3 protein: CAISESSGQGGGYTF. CDR3 nucleotides: TGTGCCATCAGTGAGTCGTCAGGGCAGGGAGGTGGCTACACCTTC.

The chain links TRBV7-8 to TRBJ1-6, with TRBD1 matching 7 bases. The V segment lost 5 bases and the J segment 6 bases; nucleotides outside the gene matches: 10. The germline V gene encodes CDR1 SGHVS and CDR2 FQNEAQ. The CDR3 has 16 residues. The CDR3 reads CASSPRQGPPNSPLHF. CDR3 bases: TGTGCCAGCAGCCCCCGACAGGGACCGCCTAATTCACCCCTCCACTTT.

The J gene is TRBJ2-3, the V gene TRBV6-5; D ambiguous. The germline CDR1 and CDR2 sequences are MNHEY and SVGAGI. The CDR3 is made up of 15 amino acids. With 0 bases removed from V and 2 bases from J, the gap between germline ends came to 9 bases. CDR3 sequence: CASSYSSLYTDTQYF. The DNA for the CDR3 is TGTGCCAGCAGTTACTCGAGTCTTTACACAGATACGCAGTATTTT.

The chain uses TRBV5-1 and TRBJ2-2, with D possibly TRBD1 on 6 matching bases. Germline CDR1 reads SGHRS; CDR2 reads YFSETQ. The CDR3 has 14 amino acids. V lost 7 bases and J lost 4, with 14 bases in between. In DNA, the CDR3 is TGCGCCAGCGGCGGCACAGGGTCCACCGGGGAGCTGTTTTTT. This gives the protein CASGGTGSTGELFF. The entire variable domain, with the rest obtained from reference TRBV5-1 and TRBJ2-2, is as follows: KAGVTQTPRYLIKTRGQQVTLSCSPISGHRSVSWYQQTPGQGLQFLFEYFSETQRNKGNFPGRFSGRQFSNSRSEMNVSTLELGDSALYLCASGGTGSTGELFFGEGSRLTVL.

The V and J genes are TRBV5-1 and TRBJ2-1; the D is unclear. The CDR3 totals 14 residues. With 0 bases removed from V and 7 bases from J, the gap between germline ends came to 11 bases. Germline CDR1 and CDR2: SGHRS and YFSETQ. Written as DNA, the CDR3 is TGCGCCAGCAGCTTGGGAACAGTCCTAAATGAGCAGTTCTTC. Translation: CASSLGTVLNEQFF.

The CDR3 region is CATGGYSGAGELFF. The CDR3 DNA reads as TGTGCCACAGGAGGGTACAGTGGGGCAGGGGAGCTGTTTTTT. This sequence joins TRBV10-3 and TRBJ2-2, with D perhaps TRBD2 (6 bases). Per germline, CDR1 ENHRY and CDR2 SYGVKD. Trimming took off 10 bases at V and 8 bases at J, with 20 bases between the two ends. This CDR3 is built from 14 residues.

This chain uses TRBV10-1 with TRBJ1-4, with 9 bases fitting TRBD1. This CDR3 region has 16 residues. CDR1 WNHNN and CDR2 SYGVQD come from the germline V gene (reference sequence). J was trimmed by 7 bases and V by 3 bases; bases with no gene match: 9. Here the CDR3 reads CASSETRQGECEKLFF. CDR3 in DNA: TGCGCCAGCAGTGAAACTCGACAGGGGGAGTGTGAAAAACTGTTTTTT.

The rearrangement links TRBV7-9 to TRBJ2-1, with 8 positions matching TRBD1. With 1 base clipped from V and 7 bases from J, the junction kept 9 bases outside the gene matches. The CDR3 consists of 16 residues. Per the germline V gene, CDR1 is SEHNR and CDR2 is FQNEAQ (reference sequence). The CDR3, as DNA: TGTGCCAGCAGCTTAGATGGGGGCAGGGGGCGGAATGAGCAGTTCTTC. Its translation is CASSLDGGRGRNEQFF. The variable domain in full, with the rest retrieved from reference TRBV7-9 and TRBJ2-1, is DTGVSQNPRHKITKRGQNVTFRCDPISEHNRLYWYRQTLGQGPEFLTYFQNEAQLEKSRLLSDRFSAERPKGSFSTLEIQRTEQGDSAMYLCASSLDGGRGRNEQFFGPGTRLTVL.

V gene TRBV19 combines with J gene TRBJ2-6; 9 positions agree with TRBD1. The CDR3 is 16 residues long. J lost 4 bases, V lost 5 bases, and 6 bases had no gene match. Looked up from germline, CDR1 is LNHDA and CDR2 is SQIVND (reference sequence). The CDR3 nucleotides read TGTGCCAGTAGTCCGCACAGGGGGCCGGGGGCCAACGTCCTGACTTTC. Translated, it gives CASSPHRGPGANVLTF.

This chain joins TRBV12-3 or TRBV12-4 and TRBJ2-4; 7 bases fit TRBD2. The CDR3 runs to 13 residues. Losses at the gene ends were 1 base for V and 10 bases for J; bases not matched to a gene: 4. The CDR3 bases are TGTGCCAGCAGTTTAGGGGGGGGAAGGATTCAGTACTTC. Protein sequence: CASSLGGGRIQYF.

This clone came up once. The chain links TRBV2 to TRBJ1-2, with 7 positions matching TRBD1. The V and J ends lost 2 bases and 6 bases, in that order; junction bases with no gene match: 12. The CDR3 contains 16 residues. In germline, CDR1 is SNHLY, CDR2 FYNNEI. The CDR3 sequence is CASSENRVRGEDGYTF. DNA for the CDR3: TGTGCCAGCAGTGAAAATAGGGTCAGGGGGGAAGATGGCTACACCTTC.

The gene calls are TRBV19 and TRBJ1-4; D gene uncertain. CDR3 length equals 14 residues. V lost 3 bases and J lost 6, with 11 bases in between. CDR1 is LNHDA, CDR2 SQIVND, per germline (reference sequence). The CDR3 is CASSMWSRDEKLFF. The CDR3 DNA sequence: TGTGCCAGTAGTATGTGGAGTCGCGATGAAAAACTGTTTTTT.

The chain has TRBV7-5 and TRBJ2-6; the D call of TRBD2 is as the table states it, not checked on the DNA. TRBV7-5 is termed a pseudogene. The CDR3 has 15 amino acids. CDR3: CVRSEGGPGANVLTF. The CDR3 DNA follows: TGTGTCAGAAGCGAGGGGGGGCCGGGGGCCAACGTCCTGACTTTC.

This clone has just one count. The chain has TRBV2 and TRBJ2-7, with D perhaps TRBD1 (6 bases). Germline CDR1 is SNHLY and CDR2 is FYNNEI. The CDR3 consists of 15 residues. Deletions cut 4 bases from V and 4 bases from J, with 17 bases between. CDR3 sequence (DNA): TGTGCCAGCAGTGTGGACAGAAGTACACGTTACGAGCAGTACTTC. Protein: CASSVDRSTRYEQYF.

The chain uses TRBV30 and TRBJ2-7; 10 bases are shared with TRBD2. The CDR3 runs to 14 residues. Germline-derived CDR1 and CDR2 are GTSNPN and SVGIG (reference sequence). The junction had 7 bases not matched to a gene; V was cut back by 2 bases and J by 6 bases. The CDR3 loop is CAWSSWQRGGEQYF. The CDR3 DNA reads as TGTGCCTGGAGTAGTTGGCAGCGGGGGGGCGAGCAGTACTTC.

The V gene is TRBV4-1, the J gene TRBJ2-5; TRBD1 agrees at 7 bases. Germline-derived CDR1 and CDR2 are MGHRA and YSYEKL. The CDR3 totals 16 residues. V was clipped by 3 bases and J by 2 bases; unmatched bases: 9. The chain's CDR3 is CASSHSPTGRQETQYF. For the CDR3, the DNA is TGCGCCAGCAGCCACTCCCCGACAGGGCGTCAAGAGACCCAGTACTTC.

The rearrangement uses TRBV27 and TRBJ1-1; 10 nucleotides align to TRBD1. CDR1 is MNHEY, CDR2 SMNVEV, per germline (reference sequence). The CDR3 spans 13 residues. Unmatched junction bases numbered 4, after V lost 7 bases and J lost 5 bases. Written as DNA, the CDR3 is TGTGCCAGCACAGGACAGGGGGGGACTGAAGCTTTCTTT. It specifies CASTGQGGTEAFF.